One sample yielded the 13 T cell receptor beta chains listed below, sequenced in a study of regulatory T cells in long-lasting Graves disease. Libraries of TCR beta came from iRepertoire HTBI primers plus Arm-PCR of CDR3 regions. From the multiplex PCR reads, TCRdb called clonotypes with MiXCR, one entry per CDR3 protein. Here the sample spans around 460,000 distinct CDR3 sequences, 22% being singletons. The time point here: persistent/refractory GD, antithyroid drugs over 5 years with positive TRAb. The authors made the TCR library using RNA they extracted from PBMCs. Material: peripheral blood mononuclear cells (PBMCs), obtained when the disease was refractory, from a patient treated with antithyroid drugs. The receptor set was obtained from a female donor with Graves disease.

The chain carries TRBV20-1 and TRBJ2-6, with 8 bases that match TRBD1. The CDR3 is 14 amino acids. The germline CDR1 and CDR2 sequences are DFQATT and SNEGSKA (reference sequence). The V gene end was trimmed by 5 bases and the J gene end by 4 bases; junction bases not matched to a gene: 4. Written as DNA, the CDR3 is TGCAGTGCTTCAGGGGGCTACGGGGCCAACGTCCTGACTTTC. Encoded protein: CSASGGYGANVLTF.

This clonotype was counted many times. The chain employs TRBV28 and TRBJ1-1; D is undetermined. Germline CDR1 is MDHEN and CDR2 is SYDVKM. V dropped 4 bases and J dropped 8 bases, with 20 bases sitting between them. The CDR3 spans 15 residues. CDR3 sequence reads: CASSSPDHRGGEAFF. The CDR3 DNA follows: TGTGCCAGCAGTTCTCCAGACCACAGAGGTGGGGAAGCTTTCTTT.

The rearrangement uses TRBV12-3 or TRBV12-4 and TRBJ2-3; D is unresolved. The V end lost 4 bases, the J end lost 4 bases, and 15 bases lay between the germline ends. The CDR3 consists of 15 residues. CDR3 sequence (DNA): TGTGCCAGCAGTTCAGGATTCCACCGGGCAGATACGCAGTATTTT. The encoded protein is CASSSGFHRADTQYF.

This clonotype appeared a few times. The chain recombines TRBV6-5 with TRBJ2-7, with a possible D match to TRBD1 (5 bases). Per germline, CDR1 MNHEY and CDR2 SVGAGI. V was cut by 0 bases and J by 0 bases, with 12 bases left in between. There are 16 residues in the CDR3. The CDR3 reads CASSYSQTGSSYEQYF. The CDR3 nucleotides are TGTGCCAGCAGTTACTCGCAAACAGGAAGCTCCTACGAGCAGTACTTC.

This clonotype was counted ten times or more. J is TRBJ2-7 and V is TRBV19; the D is unclear. CDR1 is LNHDA and CDR2 is SQIVND in the germline V gene (reference sequence). Trimming removed 4 bases from V and 1 base from J, with 17 bases in between. The length of the CDR3 is 16 residues. Here the CDR3 DNA reads TGTGCCAGTAGTAAAACATCGGACCGACGATCCTACGAGCAGTACTTC. Protein: CASSKTSDRRSYEQYF.

Ten or more counts support this clonotype. The chain is built from TRBV28 and TRBJ2-7; a possible D gene is TRBD2 (6 bases). Germline CDR1 is MDHEN and CDR2 is SYDVKM. The CDR3 covers 11 residues. Trimming stripped 11 bases from V and 6 bases from J, with 14 bases between. In DNA, the CDR3 is TGTGCCTCCGGGGGAGTTTTCGAGCAGTACTTC. This codes for CASGGVFEQYF.

Ten or more counts support this clonotype. This sequence joins TRBV28 and TRBJ2-2; 9 bases fit TRBD1. The CDR3 extends over 14 amino acids. Germline CDR1 MDHEN, CDR2 SYDVKM. Trimming took 9 bases from V and 4 from J; bases not matched to a gene: 6. The CDR3 spells CASNRGLVTGELFF. As DNA, the CDR3 is TGTGCCAGTAACAGGGGGCTTGTCACCGGGGAGCTGTTTTTT.

On this clonotype: A much larger clone lies a single base off, so this may be a read error. J is TRBJ1-6 and V is TRBV11-2; 9 nucleotides align to TRBD1. Germline CDR1 is SGHAT and CDR2 is FQNNGV. The trim removed 6 bases at V and 5 bases at J, leaving 8 bases unmatched. This CDR3 spans 16 amino acids. CDR3 coding DNA: TGTGCCAGCAGACTAGTAGGGACAGGGAATAATTCACCCCTCCACTTT. Translation: CASRLVGTGNNSPLHF.

V is TRBV20-1 and J is TRBJ1-5; no firm D call. Trimming removed 6 bases at V and 4 bases at J, with 19 bases between. There are 15 residues in the CDR3. Germline values: CDR1 DFQATT, CDR2 SNEGSKA (reference sequence). CDR3 coding DNA: TGCAGTGCCCCTGGGTCGAGGGATTGGAATCAGCCCCAGCATTTT. Translated: CSAPGSRDWNQPQHF.

This clonotype was detected once. A single base separates this from a much larger clone, so it may be a read error. The chain employs TRBV11-1 and TRBJ2-5, with D perhaps TRBD2 (6 bases). The CDR3 length is 18 residues. V dropped 5 bases and J dropped 2 bases, with 24 bases sitting between them. Germline V gene data show CDR1 as SGHAT and CDR2 as FQDESV (reference sequence). For the CDR3, the DNA is TGTGCCAGCAGCCGAGCCCCGCTTGGGACGGGGGATCAAGAGACCCAGTACTTC. Its protein is CASSRAPLGTGDQETQYF.

In DNA, the CDR3 is TGTGTTACCTTGCCCGGGGAGCTGTTTTTT. Its protein is CVTLPGELFF. The chain joins TRBV25-1 to TRBJ2-2; D ambiguous. The CDR3 consists of 10 residues. Germline-derived CDR1 and CDR2 are MGHDK and SYGVNS. The full variable domain, with the rest looked up from reference TRBV25-1 and TRBJ2-2, is EADIYQTPRYLVIGTGKKITLECSQTMGHDKMYWYQQDPGMELHLIHYSYGVNSTEKGDLSSESTVSRIRTEHFPLTLESARPSHTSQYLCVTLPGELFFGEGSRLTVL.

This clonotype was counted ten times or more. This sequence joins TRBV7-3 and TRBJ1-1; D is unresolved. V was trimmed by 1 base and J by 0 bases, leaving 12 bases between them. Germline-derived CDR1 and CDR2 are SGHTA and FQGTGA. This CDR3 has 16 amino acids. CDR3 sequence: CASSLSSPGLNTEAFF. The CDR3, as DNA: TGTGCCAGCAGCTTAAGTAGCCCCGGATTGAACACTGAAGCTTTCTTT.

V gene TRBV29-1 combines with J gene TRBJ2-7; D is unclear. V was pared by 4 bases and J by 3 bases, with 7 bases between. Germline V lookup: CDR1 SQVTM, CDR2 ANQGSEA. The CDR3 is made up of 11 amino acids. The CDR3 protein is CSVGRNYEQYF. The DNA of the CDR3 is TGCAGCGTTGGTAGAAACTACGAGCAGTACTTC.